Included here is one TCR beta chain sequence, with context. In the authors' methods: Reference gene primer amplification gave nucleated cell count estimates. Data came from immunoSEQ multiplex PCR; TCRdb stores just in-frame clones and leaves some out. V, J and clone size were drawn from that table, and D and trimming were deduced from the DNA. The table has 200,000 to 300,000 clones, nearly 95% seen once. The data derive from a study of blood T cell repertoires in COVID-19. Overall study: The study drew acute and convalescent COVID-19 samples from the United States, Italy and Spain. The analysed material was cDNA or gDNA that came from T cells, B-cell-depleted T cells, or PBMCs.

V was clipped by 4 bases and J by 3 bases, with 10 bases between them. The CDR3 is 14 amino acids. Per germline, CDR1 ENHRY and CDR2 SYGVKD. This TCR was sampled from a man aged 25-45 years with COVID-19, enrolled during active disease. Specimen: peripheral blood. The V gene is TRBV10-3, the J gene TRBJ1-5; D is uncertain. The CDR3 protein is CAISGSQANQPQHF. The CDR3, as DNA: TGTGCCATCAGTGGTTCGCAAGCCAATCAGCCCCAGCATTTT.